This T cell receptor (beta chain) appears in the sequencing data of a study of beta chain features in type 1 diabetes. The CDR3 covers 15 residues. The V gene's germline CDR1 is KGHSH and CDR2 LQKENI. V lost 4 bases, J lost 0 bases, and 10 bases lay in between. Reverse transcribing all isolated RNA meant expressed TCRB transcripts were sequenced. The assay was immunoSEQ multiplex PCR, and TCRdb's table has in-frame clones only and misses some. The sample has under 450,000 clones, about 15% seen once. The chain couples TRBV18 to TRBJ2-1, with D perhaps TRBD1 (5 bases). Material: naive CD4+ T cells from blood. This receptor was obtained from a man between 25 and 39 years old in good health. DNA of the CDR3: TGTGCCAGCTCACTACAGGTGACCTCCTACAATGAGCAGTTCTTC. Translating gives CASSLQVTSYNEQFF.